This TCR beta chain was profiled in a study of cytomegalovirus exposure and HLA in healthy donors. Regarding the study as a whole: Altogether, 150 to 200 TCR beta chains were recorded as cytomegalovirus-associated.

The PCR had 60 Vbeta and 13 Jbeta primers. Only in-frame clones appear in the TCRdb table, and some are missing; sequencing was by immunoSEQ multiplex PCR. This sample yields 150,000 to 200,000 clones, of which 86% are seen a single time; over 1.5% belongs to the top ten. CDR1 is MNHNS, CDR2 SASEGT, per germline. The CDR3 totals 14 residues. Trimming took 11 bases from V and 0 from J; bases not matched to a gene: 5. In the case of this clone: Its antigen is still unknown.

The TCR sequence derives from a young woman in good health and CMV-seronegative. This chain joins TRBV6-1 and TRBJ2-5; 11 nucleotides align to TRBD2. Sequencing was carried out using PBMCs. CDR3 residues: CAGQLAGDQETQYF. CDR3 nucleotides: TGTGCCGGCCAACTAGCGGGGGACCAAGAGACCCAGTACTTC.